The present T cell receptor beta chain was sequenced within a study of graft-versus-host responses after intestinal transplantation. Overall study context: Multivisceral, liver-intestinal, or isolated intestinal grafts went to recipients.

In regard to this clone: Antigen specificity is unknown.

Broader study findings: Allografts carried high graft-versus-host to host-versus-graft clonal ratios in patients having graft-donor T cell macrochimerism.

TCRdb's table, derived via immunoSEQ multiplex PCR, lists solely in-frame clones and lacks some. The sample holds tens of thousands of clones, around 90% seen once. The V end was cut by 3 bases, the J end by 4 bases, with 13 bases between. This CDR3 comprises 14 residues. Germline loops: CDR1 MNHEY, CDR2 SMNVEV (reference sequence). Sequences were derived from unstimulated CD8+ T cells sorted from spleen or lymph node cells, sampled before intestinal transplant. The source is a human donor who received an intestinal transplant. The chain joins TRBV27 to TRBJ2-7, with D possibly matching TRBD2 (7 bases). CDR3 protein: CASSLGGPGYEQYF. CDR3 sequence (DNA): TGTGCCAGCAGTTTGGGGGGGCCCGGGTACGAGCAGTACTTC.